The rows below give T cell receptor beta chains drawn from one sample of a study of T cell changes during pregnancy in multiple sclerosis. TCRdb's copy holds only in-frame clones and misses some; the assay was immunoSEQ multiplex PCR. The table includes 32,000 or so clones, 90% detected once. The sample consisted of CD4+ T cells from peripheral blood mononuclear cells, taken in the second trimester of pregnancy. These receptors were collected from a female donor with multiple sclerosis, enrolled in a pregnancy study. The CDR3 runs from the conserved cysteine through the conserved F or W. The order of the fields is V gene, CDR3 protein.

TRBV18 CASSLGTATNEKLFF
TRBV11-2 CASSSDRGGKANTEAFF
TRBV5-5 CASSLGRGLGYTF
TRBV7-6 CASSFTWTGFKSGELFF
TRBV9 CASSVGGQGALNEQYF
TRBV7-8 CASSLKARRIAGELFF
TRBV6-1 CASFPLAGLSNEQFF
TRBV6-4 CASRGDSMNTEAFF
TRBV28 CASSLVGGGNQPQHF
TRBV19 CASSIPGAAYGYTF
TRBV25-1 CASSPPGQGLYEQYF
TRBV10-2 CASSPGLAGRADTQYF
TRBV5-6 CASSLTGTQQTQYF
TRBV7-2 CASSLQGSNEKLFF
TRBV6-5 CASSYEYRINYGYTF
TRBV11-2 CASSTGQGDTYEQYF
TRBV21-1 CASSKAGGGAKNIQYF
TRBV6-1 CASSGQALETQYF
TRBV7-2 CASSLEGPDTQYF
TRBV7-2 CASSTGTDTGELFF
TRBV2 CASTQTSGKAQYF